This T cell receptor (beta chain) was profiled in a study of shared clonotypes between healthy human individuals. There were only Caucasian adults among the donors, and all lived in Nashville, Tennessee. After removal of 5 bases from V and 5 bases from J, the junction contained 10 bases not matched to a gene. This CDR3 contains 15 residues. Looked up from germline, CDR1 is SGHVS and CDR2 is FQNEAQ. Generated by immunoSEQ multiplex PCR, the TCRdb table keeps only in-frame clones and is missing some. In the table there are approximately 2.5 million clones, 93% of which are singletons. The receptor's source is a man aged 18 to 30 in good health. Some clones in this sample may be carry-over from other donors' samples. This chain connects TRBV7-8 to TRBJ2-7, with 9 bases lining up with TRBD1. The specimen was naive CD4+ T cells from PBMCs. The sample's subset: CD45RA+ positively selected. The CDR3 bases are TGTGCCAGCAGCCCCACACCGGGACAGGGTAACGAGCAGTACTTC. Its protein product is CASSPTPGQGNEQYF.